Below, one TCR beta chain is given with its context. Its specific antigen is unknown. Per-nucleotide qualities are absent, and no much larger clonotype sits a single base away. The record originates from a study of cytomegalovirus exposure and HLA in healthy donors (dated by TCRdb to the late 2010s). Study-level background: An earlier analysis of some 500 of the donors reported about 290 Gb of sequence data and around 120 million unique TCR beta sequences from 150 million to 200 million T cells. Around 320 gigabases of sequencing data and 70 million to 85 million unique TCR sequences were included in an early release covering 500 to 750 HLA-typed donors. Among the roughly 400 genotyped donors, roughly 80% belonged to the genetic ancestry cluster associated with self-reported Caucasian donors. The study was designed to test whether signatures of past pathogen exposure could be identified by cataloging public T cell receptors. The study used immunosequencing to profile the T cell repertoires of more than 650 subjects and linked those repertoires to cytomegalovirus serostatus. A separate validation cohort of some 130 different subjects was used in addition to the roughly 620-subject first cohort. To predict cytomegalovirus infection status, the study brought together high-throughput TCR immunosequencing, statistical association of individual TCRs with disease status, and machine learning. In a later analysis, previously published TCR beta repertoires from 550 to 700 donors were re-analyzed and high-resolution HLA genotyping was added so that TCR occurrence patterns could be studied. Rather than using new phenotypic data, the later analysis identified candidate immune exposures from TCR beta sequences and from how often those sequences occurred across donors. An earlier analysis of 450 to 750 of the donors used high-throughput TCR beta sequencing to judge whether each TCR beta V gene segment behaved as functional or pseudogenic. Donor age, sex, ethnicity and CMV serostatus were compiled alongside the repertoire data. Genome-wide SNP genotypes for about three fifths of the roughly 700 donors were used in a later genetic analysis, which treated that subset as a discovery cohort. All discovery cohort repertoires had been generated on a single sequencing platform. Class I and class II HLA loci were covered by the typing at four-digit resolution. Typing coverage varied by locus: 629-630 donors for A, B, C, DRB1 and DQB1; about 520 for DQA1; more than 600 for DPA1; approximately 490 for DPB1. Several DR-DQ haplotypes were handled as single units for association and clustering because linkage in the cohort was strong. On average, approximately 250,000 unique TCR beta nucleotide sequences were sequenced per donor among more than 350 genotyped donors of the cohort, with about 17% of those sequences being non-productive.

CDR1 KGHSH and CDR2 LQKENI were looked up in the germline V gene. V lost 6 bases and J lost 5 bases; the stretch between them is 17 bases long. Its CDR3 holds 15 amino acids, cysteine through phenylalanine. Only the CDR3 region is kept as DNA, spanning 45 bases read in frame from base 1. The cohort consisted of 670 or so healthy bone marrow donors. At the time of sampling, every cohort member was nominally healthy, though immune exposures that went unrecorded were likely present. The donor tested CMV seropositive, placing the donor among the approximately 290 seropositive members of the cohort. Every donor gave a peripheral blood sample, and the peripheral blood mononuclear cells from that sample were used for TCR beta sequencing. Genomic DNA extraction from the blood cell samples was performed with the Qiagen DNeasy Blood Extraction Kit. What the research found in general, with its limitations: Most CMV-associated TCR beta chains appeared to be HLA-restricted in a later analysis, and the HLA associations seemed to be driven largely by CMV exposure. An association between a missense DCLRE1C variant and V-gene and J-gene trimming of TCR beta chains was found in a later genetic analysis and replicated in an independent cohort. The authors suggested that the approach could potentially be generalized to other disease states and immunological phenotypes. Sequencing depth was assumed to be roughly uniform across donors in the presence/absence analyses, though that assumption may not hold. Most TCR sequences were seen in very few donors, while some public TCRs were found in many individuals. A further reported finding was that TCR beta sequences accurately predicted the HLA-A and HLA-B alleles for most subjects in the first cohort. Correlated functional status among segregating V segments might be attributable to linkage disequilibrium, but an unknown experimental factor could not be ruled out. In a later analysis, more than 15,000 TCR beta sequences were associated with specific HLA alleles at a false discovery rate of 0.05. In vitro tests confirmed that a few of the cytomegalovirus-associated TCR beta chains recognize cytomegalovirus antigens. Strong co-occurrence of HLA alleles, especially DR and DQ, made assigning TCR associations to individual alleles difficult. In this cohort, only TCR beta chains were sequenced, and detectable features were limited by the absence of alpha or paired-chain data. The study listed approximately 150 TCR beta chains as associated with cytomegalovirus. According to a later analysis, parvovirus B19, influenza, CMV and Epstein-Barr virus appeared linked to several top co-occurrence clusters. In an earlier analysis of some 640 of the donors, most TCR beta V segments were observed in productive rearrangements about 87% or about 30% of the time, broadly matching IMGT annotations. A later genetic analysis reported fewer N-insertions in productive TCRs among donors in an Asian-associated ancestry cluster than the approximately 700-donor mean. Some IMGT-functional V segments, including TRBV6-2 and TRBV6-3, could not be told apart with the 87-base-pair reads, so those segments were excluded. CMV serostatus was the only immune exposure information available for the cohort. A later analysis found that TCR association rates varied across HLA loci, with DRB1 alleles showing the most associated TCRs and HLA-C alleles the fewest. The classifier was reported to diagnose cytomegalovirus status with high specificity and sensitivity in both the original and validation cohorts. Because HLA typing was missing for some donors at each locus, association tests included only the typed subset. About 15 rarely observed V segments, including chromosome 9 orphons, were excluded from the earlier analysis of just under 600 of the donors because counts were too low. Compared with equally common non-associated chains, HLA-associated TCR beta chains in a later analysis were more clonally expanded and had lower generation probabilities. A cluster of highly shared sequence variants was judged likely to represent a technical artifact of the sequencing pipeline.

Library preparation was by the immunoSEQ multiplex PCR assay. For the multiplex PCR, a mixture combining 60 forward primers for TCR Vbeta segments and 13 reverse primers for TCR Jbeta segments was used. Amplification of the CDR3 region of rearranged TCR beta genes was performed with a multiplex PCR assay on genomic DNA. The Illumina HiSeq System was used to sequence the amplified TCR beta libraries as 87-base-pair reads. Concerning the study's data processing: A later analysis counted 75 million to 100 million unique TCR beta chains across the 670 or so repertoires, and 10 million to 12 million of these chains were shared by at least two donors. Raw reads were error-corrected and collapsed into unique sequences with a nearest-neighbor algorithm that merged closely related sequences to remove PCR and sequencing errors. To assign V, D and J gene segments, CDR3 sequences were aligned to IMGT reference sequences. For a sequence to be retained, at least a six-nucleotide match to both a V gene segment and a J gene segment was required. Rearrangements were classified as productive when the CDR3 lacked stop codons and remained in frame with V and J, and all other rearrangements were classified as non-productive. CDR3 was defined by IMGT convention, running from the second conserved V-encoded cysteine to the conserved J-encoded phenylalanine. In an earlier analysis of more than 550 of the donors, sequences lacking an unambiguous match to a single V gene segment were excluded. In an earlier analysis of approximately 590 of the donors, a V segment was called functional when productive rearrangements were above 56.7%, and segregating when the standard deviation between donors exceeded 5%. A statistical classification framework was built for diagnosing cytomegalovirus status from the catalog of TCR beta chain sequences. In a later analysis, V and J genes were assigned by comparing TCR nucleotide sequences against IMGT/GENE-DB human TR gene sequences. Using the TCRdist pipeline, a later analysis assigned CDR3 sequences along with most-parsimonious VDJ recombination scenarios. A later analysis defined each TCR beta chain by its CDR3 amino acid sequence plus V-gene family, and excluded reads lacking a unique V-gene family. A later analysis removed 500 to 600 highly shared, low-generation-probability nucleotide sequences to deal with suspected cross-contamination and a sequencing artifact. In a later analysis, a clonal expansion index for each public chain was calculated from normalized within-repertoire ranks of inferred template counts. A later analysis computed generation probabilities with a VDJ recombination model fitted to out-of-frame rearrangements, and checked the results against IGoR. In a later analysis, TCR-TCR, TCR-HLA and TCR-CMV co-occurrence was scored with hypergeometric tests, and a repertoire-size bias correction was applied to TCR pairs. To estimate false discovery rates, a later analysis permuted the HLA or CMV assignments 20 times. In a later analysis, co-occurring TCRs were grouped using DBSCAN, and TCRdist sequence similarity was added for clustering within HLA-allele-positive subsets. For co-occurrence clustering, repertoires with fewer than 30,000 or more than 120,000 public chains were excluded, along with four or five repertoires with anomalous nucleotide sharing. The source is immuneACCESS, and TCRdb retained only in-frame sequences with V and J called. Part of the clones is not carried over; for the studies checked, unresolved V genes explain less than half of this, and the remainder is unexplained. D and trimming come from the DNA, and the V and J calls and clone size come from that table. Counted in this sample were tens of thousands of clones; over 75% of them appeared once. The biggest ten clones account for more than 5% of the sample.

The sample was PBMCs. The chain was built from TRBV18 and TRBJ2-1, with TRBD1 perhaps the D gene, on 6 matching bases. The receptor was isolated from a male donor in good health and CMV-seropositive. The CDR3 loop reads CASSPFGGGHNEQFF. The DNA reads as follows: TGTGCCAGCTCTCCCTTTGGGGGCGGCCACAATGAGCAGTTCTTC.